This T cell receptor (beta chain) was sequenced during a study of breast tumors, draining lymph nodes, adjacent tissues. This clonotype has only a few counts. The lymph nodes were axillary draining lymph nodes from breast cancer patients. In germline, CDR1 is KGHDR, CDR2 SFDVKD. The CDR3 spans 21 residues. V gave up 5 bases and J gave up 5 bases, with 32 bases separating them. In TCRdb, the multiplex PCR reads were re-called with MiXCR into one record per CDR3 protein. The sample has approximately 210,000 distinct CDR3 sequences; approximately 36% are singletons. The sample taken for sequencing was axillary lymph node tissue. The chain joins TRBV24-1 to TRBJ2-2; either TRBD1 or TRBD2 may supply D (10 bases each). The sequence came from a female donor with breast cancer. Some clones in this sample may be carry-over from other donors' samples. The DNA for the CDR3 is TGTGCCACCAGTGGGACAGGGGGGGGACTAGCGAGGATCGACGATACCGGGGAGCTGTTTTTT. This codes for CATSGTGGGLARIDDTGELFF.